The clone carrying this TCR beta chain occurred a few times. Its antigen remains unknown. J gave up 2 bases and V 6 bases, and 4 bases lay outside the gene matches. The CDR3 is 15 amino acids. CDR1 is MGHDK, CDR2 SYGVNS, per germline. The authors sequenced patients whose flow cytometry had shown CD8+CD57+ cell expansion. This sample was taken from a study of CD8+CD57+ T cells in acquired aplastic anemia. On the study more broadly: Each DNA sample taken from sorted CD4+ and CD8+ cells came to approximately 3.3 ug on average. Study findings and constraints: The study found no significant CD8+ Simpson's diversity difference between patients and controls.

Profiling that covered TCR beta VDJ and CDR3 relied on genomic DNA as its template. Using its own MiXCR run on the reads, TCRdb lists one record per CDR3 protein. The sample records some 200,000 distinct CDR3 sequences, more than 45% being singletons. The rearrangement joins TRBV25-1 to TRBJ2-6; 7 bases fit TRBD1. The sequencing sample was made of sorted CD4+, CD8+, or CD8+CD57+ T cells (not recorded which) from PBMCs. The sequence was collected from a human donor with aplastic anemia. CDR3 sequence (DNA): TGTGCCAGCAGGGAAACAGGGGCTGGGGCCAACGTCCTGACTTTC. Residues: CASRETGAGANVLTF.